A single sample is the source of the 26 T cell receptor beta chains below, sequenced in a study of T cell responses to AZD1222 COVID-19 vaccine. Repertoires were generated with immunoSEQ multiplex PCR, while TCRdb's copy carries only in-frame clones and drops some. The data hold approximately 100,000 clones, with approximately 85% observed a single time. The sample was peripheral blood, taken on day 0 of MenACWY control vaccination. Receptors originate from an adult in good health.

The CDR3 coding sequence is TGTGCCACCGAGGGTGACTCCTACGAGCAGTACTTC. As protein: CATEGDSYEQYF. The rearrangement uses TRBV24-1 and TRBJ2-7, with D maybe TRBD2 (5 bases). Germline CDR1 and CDR2: KGHDR and SFDVKD. This CDR3 contains 12 residues. With 9 bases removed from V and 0 bases from J, the gap between germline ends came to 8 bases.

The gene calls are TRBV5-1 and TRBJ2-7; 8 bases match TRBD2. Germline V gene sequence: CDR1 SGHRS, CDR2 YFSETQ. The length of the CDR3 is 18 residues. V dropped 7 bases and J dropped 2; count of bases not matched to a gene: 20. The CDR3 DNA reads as TGCGCCAGCCGCCGAGGGGGAGCGGGGGCTTCCTTTACCTACGAGCAGTACTTC. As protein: CASRRGGAGASFTYEQYF.

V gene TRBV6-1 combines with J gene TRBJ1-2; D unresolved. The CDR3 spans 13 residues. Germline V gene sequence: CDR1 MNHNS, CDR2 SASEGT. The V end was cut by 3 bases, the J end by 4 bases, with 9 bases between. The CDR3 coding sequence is TGTGCCAGCAGTGAGGCAGTGCTCTATGGCTACACCTTC. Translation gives CASSEAVLYGYTF.

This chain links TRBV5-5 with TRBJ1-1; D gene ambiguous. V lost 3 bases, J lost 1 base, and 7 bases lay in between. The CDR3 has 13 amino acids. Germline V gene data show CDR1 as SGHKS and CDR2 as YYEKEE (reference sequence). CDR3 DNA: TGTGCCAGCAGCTCGGGGAAGAACACTGAAGCTTTCTTT. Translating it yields CASSSGKNTEAFF.

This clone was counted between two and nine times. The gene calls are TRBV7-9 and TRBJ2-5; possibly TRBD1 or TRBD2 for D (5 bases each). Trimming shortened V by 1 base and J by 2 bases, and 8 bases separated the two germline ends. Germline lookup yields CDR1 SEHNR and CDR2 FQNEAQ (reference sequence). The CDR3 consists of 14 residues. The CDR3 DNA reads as TGTGCCAGCAGCTTAGGAGGGGCACAAGAGACCCAGTACTTC. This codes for CASSLGGAQETQYF.

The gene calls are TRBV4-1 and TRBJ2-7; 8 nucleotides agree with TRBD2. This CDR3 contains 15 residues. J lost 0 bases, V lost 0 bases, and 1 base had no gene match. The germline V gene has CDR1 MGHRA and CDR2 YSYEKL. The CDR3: CASSQDGTSSYEQYF. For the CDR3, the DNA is TGCGCCAGCAGCCAAGATGGGACTAGCTCCTACGAGCAGTACTTC.

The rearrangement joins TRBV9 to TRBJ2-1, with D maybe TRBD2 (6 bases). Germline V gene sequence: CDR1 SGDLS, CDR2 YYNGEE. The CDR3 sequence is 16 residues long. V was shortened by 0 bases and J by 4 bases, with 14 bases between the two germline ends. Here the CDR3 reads CASSVGAGRMYNEQFF. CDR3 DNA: TGTGCCAGCAGCGTAGGGGCGGGGCGGATGTACAATGAGCAGTTCTTC.

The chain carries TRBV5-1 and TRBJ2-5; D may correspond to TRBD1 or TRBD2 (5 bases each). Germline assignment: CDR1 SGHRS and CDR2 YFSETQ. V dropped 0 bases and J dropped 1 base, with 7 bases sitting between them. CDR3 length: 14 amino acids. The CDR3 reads CASSLGGTQETQYF. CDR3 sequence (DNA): TGCGCCAGCAGCTTGGGGGGGACCCAAGAGACCCAGTACTTC.

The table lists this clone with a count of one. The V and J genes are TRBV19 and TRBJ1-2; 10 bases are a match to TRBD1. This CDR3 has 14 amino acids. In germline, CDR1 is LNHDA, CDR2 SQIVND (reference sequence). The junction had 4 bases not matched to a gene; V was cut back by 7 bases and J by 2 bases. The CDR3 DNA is TGTGCCAGTACCCGACAGGGGGCCAACTATGGCTACACCTTC. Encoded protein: CASTRQGANYGYTF.

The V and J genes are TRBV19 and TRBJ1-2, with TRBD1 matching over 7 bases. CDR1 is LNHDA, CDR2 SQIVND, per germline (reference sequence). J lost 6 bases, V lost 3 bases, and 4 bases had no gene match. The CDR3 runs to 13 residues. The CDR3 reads CASSIGTENGYTF. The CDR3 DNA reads TGTGCCAGTAGTATCGGGACAGAGAATGGCTACACCTTC.

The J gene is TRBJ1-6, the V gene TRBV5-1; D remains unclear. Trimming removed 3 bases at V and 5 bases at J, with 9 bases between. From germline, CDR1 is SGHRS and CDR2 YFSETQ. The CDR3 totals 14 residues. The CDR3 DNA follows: TGCGCCAGCAGCTCATCACGAGATAATTCACCCCTCCACTTT. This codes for CASSSSRDNSPLHF.

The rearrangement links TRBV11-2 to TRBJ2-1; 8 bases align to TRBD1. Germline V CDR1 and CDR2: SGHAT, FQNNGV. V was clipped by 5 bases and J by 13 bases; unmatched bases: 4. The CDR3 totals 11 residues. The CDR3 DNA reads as TGTGCCAGCAGCCAGGGGGCTTCTCAGTTCTTC. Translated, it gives CASSQGASQFF.

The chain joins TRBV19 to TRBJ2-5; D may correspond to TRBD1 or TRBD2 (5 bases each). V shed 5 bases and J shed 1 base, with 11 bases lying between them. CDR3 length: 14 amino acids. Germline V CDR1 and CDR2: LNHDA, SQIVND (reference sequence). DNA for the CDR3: TGTGCCAGTAGTTTCGGGACGGTCCAAGAGACCCAGTACTTC. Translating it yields CASSFGTVQETQYF.

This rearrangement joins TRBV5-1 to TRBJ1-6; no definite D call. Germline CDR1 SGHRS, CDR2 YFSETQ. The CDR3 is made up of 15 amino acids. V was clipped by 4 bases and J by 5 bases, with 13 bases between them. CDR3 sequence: CASSRAPGDNSPLHF. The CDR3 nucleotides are TGCGCCAGCAGCCGGGCCCCCGGGGATAATTCACCCCTCCACTTT. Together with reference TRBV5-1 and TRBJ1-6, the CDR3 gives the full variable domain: KAGVTQTPRYLIKTRGQQVTLSCSPISGHRSVSWYQQTPGQGLQFLFEYFSETQRNKGNFPGRFSGRQFSNSRSEMNVSTLELGDSALYLCASSRAPGDNSPLHFGNGTRLTVT.

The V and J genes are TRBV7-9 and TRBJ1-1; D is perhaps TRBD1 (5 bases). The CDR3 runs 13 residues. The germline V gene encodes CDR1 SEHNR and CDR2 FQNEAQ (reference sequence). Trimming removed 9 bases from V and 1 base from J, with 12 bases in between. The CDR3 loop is CASSGTENTEAFF. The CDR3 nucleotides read TGTGCCAGTTCCGGGACGGAGAACACTGAAGCTTTCTTT. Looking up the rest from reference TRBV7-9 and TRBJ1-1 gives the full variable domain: DTGVSQNPRHKITKRGQNVTFRCDPISEHNRLYWYRQTLGQGPEFLTYFQNEAQLEKSRLLSDRFSAERPKGSFSTLEIQRTEQGDSAMYLCASSGTENTEAFFGQGTRLTVV.

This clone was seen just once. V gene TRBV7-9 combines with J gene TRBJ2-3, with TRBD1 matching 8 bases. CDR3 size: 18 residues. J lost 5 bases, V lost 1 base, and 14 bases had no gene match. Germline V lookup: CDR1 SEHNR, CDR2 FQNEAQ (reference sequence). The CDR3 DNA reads TGTGCCAGCAGCTTAGTGCTGACAGGGGTGTTCGGAAGAGATACGCAGTATTTT. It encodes CASSLVLTGVFGRDTQYF.

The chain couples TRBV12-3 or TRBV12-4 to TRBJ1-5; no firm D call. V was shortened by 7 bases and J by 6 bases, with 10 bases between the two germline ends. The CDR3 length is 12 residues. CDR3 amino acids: CASTRGGQPQHF. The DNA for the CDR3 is TGTGCCAGCACCCGCGGCGGTCAGCCCCAGCATTTT.

The CDR3 here is CASSKGNQPQHF. The DNA of the CDR3 is TGTGCCAGTAGTAAAGGCAATCAGCCCCAGCATTTT. The V call is TRBV19, the J call TRBJ1-5; D remains unclear. V was pared by 4 bases and J by 2 bases, with 3 bases between. This CDR3 has 12 residues. Germline values: CDR1 LNHDA, CDR2 SQIVND (reference sequence). Complete variable domain (other parts from reference TRBV19 and TRBJ1-5): DGGITQSPKYLFRKEGQNVTLSCEQNLNHDAMYWYRQDPGQGLRLIYYSQIVNDFQKGDIAEGYSVSREKKESFPLTVTSAQKNPTAFYLCASSKGNQPQHFGDGTRLSIL.

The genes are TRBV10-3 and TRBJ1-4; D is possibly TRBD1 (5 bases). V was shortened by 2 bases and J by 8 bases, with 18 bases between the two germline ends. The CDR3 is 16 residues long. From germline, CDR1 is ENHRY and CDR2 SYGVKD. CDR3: CAISEIGTAPGEKLFF. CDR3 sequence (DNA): TGTGCCATCAGTGAGATCGGGACTGCCCCGGGGGAAAAACTGTTTTTT.

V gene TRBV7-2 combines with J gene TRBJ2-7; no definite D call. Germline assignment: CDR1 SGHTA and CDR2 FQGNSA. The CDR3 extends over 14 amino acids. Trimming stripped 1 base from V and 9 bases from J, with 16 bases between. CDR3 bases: TGTGCCAGCAGCTTAGATGTAGCTGCCCGTGGGCAGTACTTC. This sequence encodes CASSLDVAARGQYF.

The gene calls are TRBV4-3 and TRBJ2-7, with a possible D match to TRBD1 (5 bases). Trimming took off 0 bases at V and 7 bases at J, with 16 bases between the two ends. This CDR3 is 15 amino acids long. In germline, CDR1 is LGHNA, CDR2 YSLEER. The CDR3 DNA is TGCGCCAGCAGCCAAGATGGGGCCAGCTTGGGGGAGCAGTACTTC. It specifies CASSQDGASLGEQYF.

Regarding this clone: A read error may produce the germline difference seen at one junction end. The CDR3 bases are TGTGCTAGCAGCTTAGGGGAGAAGGGCTACGAGCAGTACTTC. Encoded protein: CASSLGEKGYEQYF. J is TRBJ2-7 and V is TRBV7-7; perhaps D is TRBD1 or TRBD2 (5 bases each). Germline-derived CDR1 and CDR2 are SSHAT and FNYEAQ (reference sequence). There are 14 residues in the CDR3.

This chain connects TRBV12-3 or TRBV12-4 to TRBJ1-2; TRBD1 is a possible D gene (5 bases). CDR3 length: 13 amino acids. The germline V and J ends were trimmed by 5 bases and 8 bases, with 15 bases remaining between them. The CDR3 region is CASSLRGVDGYTF. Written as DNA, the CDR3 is TGTGCCAGCAGTCTTCGAGGGGTAGACGGCTACACCTTC.

CDR3 coding DNA: TGCGCCAGCAGCCAGAATGCGGGGGGGGACTCCTACGAGCAGTACTTC. Encoded protein: CASSQNAGGDSYEQYF. The J gene is TRBJ2-7, the V gene TRBV4-3, with 9 positions matching TRBD2. The length of the CDR3 is 16 residues. CDR1 is LGHNA, CDR2 YSLEER, per germline. Trimming cost V 3 bases and J 0 bases; bases outside gene matches: 6.

CDR3 residues: CSASGLAGGGTYEQYF. DNA for the CDR3: TGCAGTGCTAGTGGACTAGCGGGAGGAGGGACCTACGAGCAGTACTTC. The chain couples TRBV20-1 to TRBJ2-7, with 14 bases lining up with TRBD2. Germline lookup yields CDR1 DFQATT and CDR2 SNEGSKA (reference sequence). Trimming cost V 3 bases and J 2 bases; bases outside gene matches: 6. The CDR3 extends over 16 amino acids.

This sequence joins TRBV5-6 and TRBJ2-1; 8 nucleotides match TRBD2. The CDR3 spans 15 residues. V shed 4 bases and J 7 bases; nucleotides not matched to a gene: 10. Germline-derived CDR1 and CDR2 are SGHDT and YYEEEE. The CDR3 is CASSLRAGGGNEQFF. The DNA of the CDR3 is TGTGCCAGCAGCCTCCGGGCGGGAGGTGGGAATGAGCAGTTCTTC.